This T cell receptor (beta chain) was sequenced during a study of blood T cell repertoires in COVID-19. This table comes from immunoSEQ multiplex PCR, and its TCRdb copy is limited to in-frame clones, with some not included. The sample holds under 150,000 clones, approximately 80% seen once. The CDR3 sequence is 18 residues long. V lost 1 base and J lost 2; bases outside the gene matches: 13. Germline V gives CDR1 SGHVS, CDR2 FNYEAQ. The sample comprised peripheral blood. The receptor's source is a human donor in a cohort sampled during active COVID-19. The chain uses TRBV7-6 and TRBJ2-7; 8 bases align to TRBD2. CDR3 coding DNA: TGTGCCAGCAGCTTAGGGCGGACTAGCAGAGCAGATACCTACGAGCAGTACTTC. Protein: CASSLGRTSRADTYEQYF.